These T cell receptor beta chains were read from a single sample in a study of blood T cell repertoires in COVID-19. The table came from immunoSEQ multiplex PCR; TCRdb's copy has only in-frame clones and leaves some out. The data hold 150,000 to 200,000 clones, with around nine tenths observed a single time. The sample comprised PBMCs or T cells enriched from blood (not recorded which). The receptor source for this set is a woman younger than 35 who had recovered from COVID-19. Both conserved end residues are part of each CDR3. The D gene is left open where the match is weak. The size of a clone is reported for some rows only, either as once, few or many, or as a class for expanded clones.

V gene	J gene	D gene	clone size	CDR3 DNA	CDR3 protein
TRBV12-3/TRBV12-4	TRBJ1-1	.	.	TGTGCCAGCAGTCTTACAGTGAACACTGAAGCTTTCTTT	CASSLTVNTEAFF
TRBV28	TRBJ2-1	TRBD2	.	TGTGCCAGCGTGACTAGCGGGAGGAGTGAGCAGTTCTTC	CASVTSGRSEQFF
TRBV11-2	TRBJ2-3	TRBD2	.	TGTGCCAGCAGCTTAGGGGGGGGAGCTGGCGCAGATACGCAGTATTTT	CASSLGGGAGADTQYF
TRBV23-1	TRBJ2-3	.	.	TGCGCCAGCAGTCATCATCCGCCCGGGACAACGGGGAACACAGATACGCAGTATTTT	CASSHHPPGTTGNTDTQYF
TRBV19	TRBJ2-3	TRBD2	.	TGTGCCAGTAGTAGACTAGCGGCACGCACAGATACGCAGTATTTT	CASSRLAARTDTQYF
TRBV28	TRBJ1-2	.	.	TGTGCCAGCAGTTTATCCGGACAAGCTGAGGACTATGGCTACACCTTC	CASSLSGQAEDYGYTF
TRBV14	TRBJ2-7	.	few	TGTGCCAGCAGCCAAGAAAGGGGAGGAGCGGGCCACGAGCAGTACTTC	CASSQERGGAGHEQYF
TRBV6-1	TRBJ2-7	.	.	TGTGCCAGCAGTGGGGATGGGGCCACGTCCTTGACCGACGAGCAGTACTTC	CASSGDGATSLTDEQYF
TRBV5-4	TRBJ1-2	.	.	TGTGCCAGCAGCCCAGGGGTGAAGAACTATGGCTACACCTTC	CASSPGVKNYGYTF
TRBV4-2	TRBJ2-1	.	once	TGTGCCAGCAGCCAAGATCGCTCTCGTCTAACGGTCCACAATGAGCAGTTCTTC	CASSQDRSRLTVHNEQFF
TRBV11-3	TRBJ2-1	.	.	TGTGCCAGCAGCCTGGGGCCGAGCGATGAGCAGTTCTTC	CASSLGPSDEQFF
TRBV23-1	TRBJ2-7	TRBD1	few	TGCGCCAGCAGTCAACGGACAGGGGGTTTGTACGAGCAGTACTTC	CASSQRTGGLYEQYF
TRBV20-1	TRBJ2-7	TRBD2	.	TGCAGTGCGACTAGCGGATACGAGCAGTACTTC	CSATSGYEQYF
TRBV7-9	TRBJ2-1	.	.	TGTGCCAGCAGCTTAGTTCCTACGCGGGAACTTGTGTTCTTC	CASSLVPTRELVFF
TRBV7-2	TRBJ2-7	.	.	TGTGCCAGCAAGGAATCGGACATCTCCTCCTACGAGCAGTACTTC	CASKESDISSYEQYF
TRBV7-3	TRBJ2-3	TRBD2	.	TGTGCCAGCAGCTCCCTGGGACTAGATTTTGTCACAGATACGCAGTATTTT	CASSSLGLDFVTDTQYF
TRBV28	TRBJ1-1	.	.	TGTGCCAGCAGTTTTTGGGGGACATCTCCGAGGAACACTGAAGCTTTCTTT	CASSFWGTSPRNTEAFF
TRBV11-2	TRBJ2-7	.	.	TGTGCCAGCAGCCTTCGAGGTCGTACCTACGAGCAGTACTTC	CASSLRGRTYEQYF
TRBV11-2	TRBJ2-1	TRBD1	.	TGTGCCAGCAGCCCTCTTCGACAGGGTGAGCAGTTCTTC	CASSPLRQGEQFF
TRBV28	TRBJ1-2	.	.	TGTGCCAGTGCCGACCTCAGGTATGGCTACACCTTC	CASADLRYGYTF
TRBV4-2	TRBJ1-4	TRBD1	.	TGTGCCAGCAGCCAAGAGAAGGGACAGGGGATGAATGAAAAACTGTTTTTT	CASSQEKGQGMNEKLFF
TRBV11-3	TRBJ2-1	TRBD2	.	TGTGCCAGCAGCCCCGGGAATCCTAGCGGGCTGAGCTCCTACAATGAGCAGTTCTTC	CASSPGNPSGLSSYNEQFF
TRBV6-5	TRBJ1-3	.	.	TGTGCCAGCACCCTAGGCCAAGTATACATCAACACCATATATTTT	CASTLGQVYINTIYF
TRBV19	TRBJ1-4	.	.	TGTGCCAGTGGACAACTAAGAGGTGAAAAACTGTTTTTT	CASGQLRGEKLFF
TRBV24-1	TRBJ2-7	.	.	TGTGCCACCAGTGAAACAGGGGGGGCCACCTACGAGCAGTACTTC	CATSETGGATYEQYF
TRBV7-8	TRBJ1-6	.	.	TGTGCCAGCAGCTTAGAAGCGGTGTTAAGCTCCTATAATTCACCCCTCCACTTT	CASSLEAVLSSYNSPLHF
TRBV27	TRBJ1-2	.	once	TGTGCCAGCAGGGACAGCCCTAACTATGGCTACACCTTC	CASRDSPNYGYTF
TRBV2	TRBJ2-3	TRBD1	.	TGTGCCAGCTCGGGACAGAGCACAGATACGCAGTATTTT	CASSGQSTDTQYF
TRBV28	TRBJ1-5	.	.	TGTGCCAGCAGCCGTCCAGAACGGGGGGGGCGTAGCAATCAGCCCCAGCATTTT	CASSRPERGGRSNQPQHF
TRBV11-1	TRBJ2-1	TRBD2	.	TGTGCCAGCAGCTTCAACCTCCCGGGACTAGGGCAGTTCTTC	CASSFNLPGLGQFF
TRBV11-2	TRBJ1-6	TRBD1	.	TGTGCCAGCAGCCGCTGGACAGGATCGAATTCACCCCTCCACTTT	CASSRWTGSNSPLHF
TRBV11-2	TRBJ2-1	TRBD2	.	TGTGCCAGCAGCTGGGAACTAGCGGGAGAGCAGTTCTTC	CASSWELAGEQFF
TRBV15	TRBJ2-1	.	.	TGTGCCACCAGCAGAGATGGAGATTACAATGAGCAGTTCTTC	CATSRDGDYNEQFF
TRBV10-3	TRBJ2-3	TRBD2	once	TGTGCCATCAGTGGGACTAGCGGGAGTTACGCAGATACGCAGTATTTT	CAISGTSGSYADTQYF
TRBV6-4	TRBJ1-5	.	.	TGTGCCAGCAGTGAGCAGGGGTCCGGCAGTCAGCCCCAGCATTTT	CASSEQGSGSQPQHF
TRBV30	TRBJ1-1	TRBD1	.	TGTGCCTGGAGCGACGGACAGGGCCCTGAAGCTTTCTTT	CAWSDGQGPEAFF
TRBV5-1	TRBJ2-7	.	.	TGCGCCAGTCGGCTAGCACACTCCTACGAGCAGTACTTC	CASRLAHSYEQYF